Listed below are T cell receptor beta chains from one sample, sequenced in a study of OX40 agonist ivuxolimab in advanced cancers. The assay was immunoSEQ multiplex PCR, and TCRdb's table has in-frame clones only and misses some. Of about 86,000 clones in the sample, approximately 88% were seen once. The specimen comprised CD4+ or CD8+ T cells sorted from blood, sampled in a trial of the OX40 agonist ivuxolimab. All receptors come from an adult with an advanced solid tumor such as melanoma, head and neck, liver or kidney cancer. Each CDR3 is given with its conserved first and last residue. Each record gives: D gene, clone size, J gene, V gene, CDR3 DNA, CDR3 protein. The D gene is left open where the match is weak. Clone size appears in some rows only: once, few, many, or a class for an expanded clone.

-	-	TRBJ2-1	TRBV14	TGTGCCAGCAGCCCACTATTTAGTATCAATGAGCAGTTCTTC	CASSPLFSINEQFF
-	-	TRBJ2-5	TRBV6-6	TGTGCCAGCAGTTTCAGAGAGGGGCAGTACTTC	CASSFREGQYF
-	few	TRBJ1-2	TRBV20-1	TGCAGTGCCCTAGTCGGGGCTGGCTACACCTTC	CSALVGAGYTF
-	-	TRBJ2-7	TRBV18	TGTGCCAGCTCACTAGCGCGGCACGAAATCTACGAGCAGTACTTC	CASSLARHEIYEQYF
-	-	TRBJ2-2	TRBV6-4	TGTGCCAGCAGTGACTCGAGCTATGGTGGGAGTACCGGGGAGCTGTTTTTT	CASSDSSYGGSTGELFF
-	-	TRBJ2-4	TRBV11-2	TGTGCCAGCAGCTTAGCAGCAGGGGCGGTAAACATTCAGTACTTC	CASSLAAGAVNIQYF
-	-	TRBJ2-5	TRBV5-4	TGTGCCAGCAGCTCCCAAATACCACAAGAGACCCAGTACTTC	CASSSQIPQETQYF
TRBD1	-	TRBJ2-7	TRBV7-6	TGTGCCAGCAGCCCCGCGGGGACAGGGGTTCACGAGCAGTACTTC	CASSPAGTGVHEQYF
-	-	TRBJ1-2	TRBV27	TGTGCCAGCAGTCTGGCCGGGCAGAGCTATGGCTACACCTTC	CASSLAGQSYGYTF
-	-	TRBJ1-3	TRBV10-3	TGTGCCATCAGTGATCTGGGAAACTGGAACACCATATATTTT	CAISDLGNWNTIYF
TRBD2	-	TRBJ2-5	TRBV5-1	TGCGCCAGCAGCTTACCTAGCGGGGGGGCCCAAGAGACCCAGTACTTC	CASSLPSGGAQETQYF
-	-	TRBJ1-5	TRBV27	TGTGCCAGCAGTTTGGGATTCAATCAGCCCCAGCATTTT	CASSLGFNQPQHF
-	few	TRBJ2-1	TRBV9	TGTGCCAGCAGCGTAGACCCCCCCTCGGGGGATGAGCAGTTCTTC	CASSVDPPSGDEQFF
-	-	TRBJ1-5	TRBV29-1	TGCAGCGTTGGCCAGGGCAATCAGCCCCAGCATTTT	CSVGQGNQPQHF
-	-	TRBJ2-2	TRBV5-4	TGTGCCAGCAGCTTGGGGCGGAGTACCGGGGAGCTGTTTTTT	CASSLGRSTGELFF
TRBD2	once	TRBJ2-1	TRBV2	TGTGCCAGCAGCCGCGGGACTAGCATATATGAGCAGTTCTTC	CASSRGTSIYEQFF
-	-	TRBJ1-2	TRBV14	TGTGCCAGCAGCCCTGACAGGCTCTATGGCTACACCTTC	CASSPDRLYGYTF
-	few	TRBJ2-1	TRBV5-6	TGTGCCAGCAGCTTGGGGGTCTCGAGCTCCTACAATGAGCAGTTCTTC	CASSLGVSSSYNEQFF
TRBD1	few	TRBJ1-1	TRBV6-1	TGTGCCAGCAGTGCGGGACAGATGAACACTGAAGCTTTCTTT	CASSAGQMNTEAFF
-	-	TRBJ1-5	TRBV30	TGTGCCTGGAGTTGGGGGGTTACGGGGCAGCCCCAGCATTTT	CAWSWGVTGQPQHF
-	-	TRBJ2-5	TRBV11-2	TGTGCCAGCAGCTTTGGAGAGACCCAGTACTTC	CASSFGETQYF
-	-	TRBJ2-3	TRBV6-5	TGTGCCAGCACGACATCAGGAGCAGATACGCAGTATTTT	CASTTSGADTQYF
-	-	TRBJ2-3	TRBV14	TGTGCCAGCAGCCAAGGAAGGGCGCCCTACACAGATACGCAGTATTTT	CASSQGRAPYTDTQYF
-	-	TRBJ1-1	TRBV7-9	TGTGCCAGCAGCTTAGAGGGGGGAGCCGAAGCTTTCTTT	CASSLEGGAEAFF
-	-	TRBJ2-7	TRBV5-1	TGCGCCAGCAGCTTTTGGGGGCAGGGGGGACGCGAGCAGTACTTC	CASSFWGQGGREQYF
TRBD1	-	TRBJ1-5	TRBV19	TGTGCCAGTTCAAGGCCCAGGGACAGGGGAGATCAGCCCCAGCATTTT	CASSRPRDRGDQPQHF
TRBD1	-	TRBJ2-7	TRBV7-2	TGCGCCAGCAGCCGCCAATCGGACAGGGGGCCCTACTACTTC	CASSRQSDRGPYYF
-	few	TRBJ1-1	TRBV9	TGTGCCAGCAGCGTAGCAGTGGAGACTGAAGCTTTCTTT	CASSVAVETEAFF
-	-	TRBJ1-5	TRBV6-5	TGTGCCAGCAGTTACTCCCAAGGCCTCAATCAGCCCCAGCATTTT	CASSYSQGLNQPQHF